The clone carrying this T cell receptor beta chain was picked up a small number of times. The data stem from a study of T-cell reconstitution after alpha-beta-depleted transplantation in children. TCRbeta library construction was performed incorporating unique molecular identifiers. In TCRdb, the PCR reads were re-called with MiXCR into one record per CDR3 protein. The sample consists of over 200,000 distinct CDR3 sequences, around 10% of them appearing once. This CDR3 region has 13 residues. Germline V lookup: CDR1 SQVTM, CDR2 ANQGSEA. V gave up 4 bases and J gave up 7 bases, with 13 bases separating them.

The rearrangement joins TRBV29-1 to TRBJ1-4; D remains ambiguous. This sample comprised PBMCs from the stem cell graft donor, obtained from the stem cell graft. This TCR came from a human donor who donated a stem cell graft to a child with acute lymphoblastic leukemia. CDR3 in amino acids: CSVGDDWAEKLFF. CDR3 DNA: TGCAGCGTTGGCGACGACTGGGCTGAAAAACTGTTTTTT.